These T cell receptor beta chains were read from a single sample in a study of T cell clonotyping in hematopoietic cell transplantation. Repertoires were generated with immunoSEQ multiplex PCR, while TCRdb's copy carries only in-frame clones and drops some. The sample has about 5,400 clones; 70% to 90% are singletons. Here the sequenced sample was peripheral blood mononuclear cells, taken before stem cell transplant. These receptors were taken from a man in his 60s with acute myeloid leukemia. Some clones in this sample may be carry-over from other donors' samples. Each CDR3 is given with its conserved first and last residue. The D gene is left open where the match is weak. Part of the rows lack a size; the others show once, few, many or a class for expanded clones.

TRBV9	NA	NA	TRBJ1-2	CASSVDNMDYGYTF	TGTGCCAGCAGCGTAGATAACATGGACTATGGCTACACCTTC
TRBV19	NA	once	TRBJ2-5	CASSISRRETQYF	TGTGCCAGTAGTATATCTCGTCGAGAGACCCAGTACTTC
TRBV20-1	NA	NA	TRBJ1-4	CSASTNEKLFF	TGCAGTGCTAGTACCAATGAAAAACTGTTTTTT
TRBV19	NA	NA	TRBJ2-7	CASSLTGTSYEQYF	TGTGCCAGTAGTCTTACCGGGACAAGCTACGAGCAGTACTTC
TRBV5-6	NA	NA	TRBJ1-1	CASSLGGSPGTEAFF	TGTGCCAGCAGCTTGGGGGGCTCCCCTGGGACTGAAGCTTTCTTT
TRBV19	NA	NA	TRBJ2-1	CASNTRSYNEQFF	TGTGCCAGTAATACTAGGTCCTACAATGAGCAGTTCTTC
TRBV19	TRBD2	NA	TRBJ2-1	CASSPGLAGGYEQFF	TGTGCCAGTAGTCCTGGACTAGCGGGAGGCTATGAGCAGTTCTTC
TRBV7-7	TRBD2	NA	TRBJ2-2	CASSPFPTSGGATGELFF	TGTGCTAGCAGCCCTTTTCCGACTAGCGGGGGGGCCACCGGGGAGCTGTTTTTT
TRBV28	NA	NA	TRBJ2-4	CASSLGGQSLDIQYF	TGTGCCAGCAGTTTGGGGGGACAGAGTTTAGACATTCAGTACTTC
TRBV19	NA	NA	TRBJ1-5	CASSIDRQGWFSNQPQHF	TGTGCCAGTAGTATCGATCGACAAGGCTGGTTTAGTAATCAGCCCCAGCATTTT
TRBV2	NA	NA	TRBJ1-3	CASSDWEGYGNTIYF	TGTGCCAGCAGTGATTGGGAGGGGTATGGAAACACCATATATTTT
TRBV28	NA	NA	TRBJ2-7	CASSSSSYEQYF	TGTGCCAGCAGTTCCAGCTCCTACGAGCAGTACTTC
TRBV4-1	TRBD1	NA	TRBJ1-2	CASSHGQGVYYGYTF	TGCGCCAGCAGCCACGGACAGGGGGTCTACTATGGCTACACCTTC
TRBV6-5	NA	NA	TRBJ2-7	CASSYEGRDEQYF	TGTGCCAGCAGTTATGAGGGCCGGGACGAGCAGTACTTC
TRBV28	NA	NA	TRBJ2-4	CASLTIRGRGGNIQYF	TGTGCCAGCCTTACAATCAGGGGCCGAGGAGGAAACATTCAGTACTTC
TRBV6-1	NA	NA	TRBJ2-7	CASSRSSNEQYF	TGTGCCAGCAGCAGGTCATCCAACGAGCAGTACTTC
TRBV7-9	NA	NA	TRBJ2-1	CASSFGGGPSNEQFF	TGTGCCAGCAGCTTTGGGGGGGGCCCAAGCAATGAGCAGTTCTTC
TRBV10-1	NA	NA	TRBJ2-2	CASSELGLTGELFF	TGCGCCAGCAGTGAGTTGGGTCTAACCGGGGAGCTGTTTTTT
TRBV28	NA	NA	TRBJ1-5	CASSSGGGNQPQHF	TGTGCCAGCAGTTCCGGGGGCGGCAATCAGCCCCAGCATTTT
TRBV9	NA	NA	TRBJ2-3	CASSPSSGDTQYF	TGTGCCAGCAGCCCTTCGTCAGGGGATACGCAGTATTTT
TRBV28	NA	NA	TRBJ1-1	CASSLIRHGNTEAFF	TGTGCCAGCAGTCTCATAAGGCATGGAAACACTGAAGCTTTCTTT
TRBV5-1	TRBD1	NA	TRBJ1-1	CASQTGQGGNTEAFF	TGCGCCAGCCAAACTGGACAGGGCGGAAACACTGAAGCTTTCTTT
TRBV30	NA	few	TRBJ1-6	CAWSAFGGPPLHF	TGTGCCTGGAGTGCCTTTGGGGGTCCACCCCTCCACTTT
TRBV30	NA	NA	TRBJ1-3	CAWSVAGWNSGNTIYF	TGTGCCTGGAGTGTGGCAGGTTGGAACTCTGGAAACACCATATATTTT
TRBV2	NA	NA	TRBJ2-7	CASSDRSRIDEQYF	TGTGCCAGCAGTGACAGATCTCGTATCGACGAGCAGTACTTC
TRBV10-1	NA	NA	TRBJ1-1	CASKEEEDLNTEAFF	TGCGCCAGCAAGGAAGAAGAAGACCTGAACACTGAAGCTTTCTTT
TRBV28	NA	NA	TRBJ1-2	CASSPGGPLGGYTF	TGTGCCAGCAGCCCCGGCGGGCCGCTTGGGGGCTACACCTTC
TRBV7-9	NA	NA	TRBJ1-4	CASSQEGEKLFF	TGTGCCAGCAGCCAGGAGGGTGAAAAACTGTTTTTT
TRBV7-8	NA	NA	TRBJ1-2	CASSLAGTTLYGYTF	TGTGCCAGCAGCTTGGCCGGGACAACACTCTATGGCTACACCTTC
TRBV5-1	NA	NA	TRBJ1-1	CASSSIPGRNTEAFF	TGCGCCAGCAGCTCGATCCCAGGGCGGAACACTGAAGCTTTCTTT
TRBV2	TRBD1	NA	TRBJ1-1	CASRPGTGMGNTEAFF	TGTGCCAGCAGGCCCGGGACAGGGATGGGGAACACTGAAGCTTTCTTT
TRBV12-5	TRBD1	few	TRBJ2-5	CASGLVLGTGHQETQYF	TGTGCTAGTGGTTTGGTCCTGGGGACAGGGCACCAAGAGACCCAGTACTTC
TRBV2	NA	NA	TRBJ1-1	CASSEERAGVNTEAFF	TGTGCCAGCAGTGAAGAAAGGGCAGGCGTGAACACTGAAGCTTTCTTT
TRBV5-6	NA	NA	TRBJ1-3	CASSLKGTGNTIYF	TGTGCCAGCAGCTTAAAGGGTACGGGAAACACCATATATTTT
TRBV2	NA	NA	TRBJ2-1	CASRALGLANEQFF	TGTGCCAGCAGAGCGTTGGGGCTAGCTAATGAGCAGTTCTTC
TRBV18	NA	NA	TRBJ2-7	CASSPPAGDNEQYF	TGTGCCAGCTCACCCCCGGCAGGGGACAACGAGCAGTACTTC
TRBV6-6	NA	NA	TRBJ2-7	CASSPFSGNYEQYF	TGTGCCAGCAGTCCTTTTTCAGGAAACTACGAGCAGTACTTC
TRBV7-9	NA	NA	TRBJ1-1	CASSYRETNTEAFF	TGTGCCAGCAGCTATCGGGAGACGAACACTGAAGCTTTCTTT
TRBV5-1	TRBD1	NA	TRBJ1-4	CASSLNKPDRGLEKLFF	TGCGCCAGCAGCTTGAATAAGCCAGACAGGGGGCTCGAAAAACTGTTTTTT
TRBV29-1	TRBD1	NA	TRBJ1-1	CSVAGDSLLNTEAFF	TGCAGCGTGGCTGGGGACAGCCTTTTGAACACTGAAGCTTTCTTT
TRBV5-1	NA	NA	TRBJ1-1	CASRTDSTEAFF	TGCGCCAGCAGGACAGACTCCACTGAAGCTTTCTTT
TRBV18	NA	NA	TRBJ2-1	CASSPMGLGNNEQFF	TGTGCCAGCTCTCCAATGGGGTTAGGAAACAATGAGCAGTTCTTC
TRBV11-3	TRBD1	NA	TRBJ1-1	CASSFRGENTEAFF	TGTGCCAGCAGCTTCAGGGGGGAGAACACTGAAGCTTTCTTT
TRBV23-1	TRBD1	NA	TRBJ2-7	CASSQSPTSTGGHEQYF	TGCGCCAGCAGTCAATCCCCGACTTCGACAGGGGGCCACGAGCAGTACTTC
TRBV6-5	TRBD1	NA	TRBJ2-7	CASSYGQVNYEQYF	TGTGCCAGCAGTTACGGACAGGTGAACTACGAGCAGTACTTC
TRBV11-2	NA	NA	TRBJ1-2	CASSLGTGTNYGYTF	TGTGCCAGCAGCTTAGGTACCGGAACTAACTATGGCTACACCTTC
TRBV15	NA	NA	TRBJ2-5	CATSRDLQETQYF	TGTGCCACCAGCAGAGATCTCCAAGAGACCCAGTACTTC
TRBV7-2	TRBD2	NA	TRBJ2-2	CASSRPTSGRGELFF	TGTGCCAGCAGCCGACCCACTAGCGGGAGAGGGGAGCTGTTTTTT
TRBV9	NA	NA	TRBJ2-5	CASSVAGRWQETQYF	TGTGCCAGCAGCGTAGCAGGGAGGTGGCAAGAGACCCAGTACTTC
TRBV6-6	NA	few	TRBJ1-2	CASQGGGVSAYGYTF	TGTGCCAGCCAAGGGGGTGGGGTTTCGGCCTATGGCTACACCTTC
TRBV5-1	TRBD1	NA	TRBJ1-1	CASSSRTGGTEAFF	TGCGCCAGCAGCTCCCGGACAGGGGGAACTGAAGCTTTCTTT